Included here is one T cell receptor (beta chain) sequence, with context. Its antigen remains undetermined. It has no much larger one-base neighbor in the sample; base qualities were not kept. The immunoSEQ Assay, a bias-controlled multiplex PCR, was used to amplify TCRbeta CDR3 regions from genomic DNA. The authors' pipeline ran thus. Within the assay, amplification of reference gene primers was used to estimate how many nucleated cells each sample contained. To quantify the absolute abundance of each unique TCRbeta CDR3 rearrangement, sequence reads were collapsed and filtered. Productive Simpson clonality was computed per sample as the square root of Simpson's diversity index over productive rearrangements. This is the immuneACCESS table as TCRdb keeps it, with only in-frame sequences that have V and J called. A part of the clones is gone; compared with another copy, unresolved V genes explain less than half, and the rest is unexplained. The V and J calls and the clone size are those of that table, but D and trimming were determined from the DNA. This sample is represented by over 250,000 clones; approximately 89% of them were singletons. Approximately 5% of the sample is in the top ten clones.

Enrolling through a virtual design, the prospective study's participants ranged in age from roughly 18 to 95 years and lived across 24 United States geographic areas. In the prospective study, cohorts were assigned on the basis of participant-reported clinical history obtained from a screening survey and a study questionnaire. Recovered participants in ImmuneRACE Cohort 3 were defined as having two consecutive negative NP/OP PCR tests, clearance from a healthcare professional, or resolution of symptoms. In the prospective study, whole blood, serum and a nasopharyngeal or oropharyngeal swab were collected from each participant by mobile phlebotomists. Participants in the prospective study had the option to provide additional blood draws and questionnaires over an approximately two-month period. Prospective study blood samples were shipped either frozen or at room temperature before DNA extraction.

These data belong to a study of blood T cell repertoires in COVID-19 (dated by TCRdb to the early 2020s). About the investigation overall: Samples from collaborators originated in the United States, Italy and Spain and spanned both the acute and convalescent phases of COVID-19. Subjects who had been exposed to COVID-19, were actively infected with it, or had recovered from it provided the deeply sampled blood TCRbeta repertoires that made up the dataset. The prospective study material was composed of cDNA or gDNA derived from T cells, B-cell-depleted T cells, or PBMCs. Sample metadata almost always included a de-identified subject ID, COVID-19 status, age in years and sex. The samples were drawn from two sources: the first 160 participants of the ongoing ImmuneRACE study, and 1,254 subjects contributed by 6 global collaborators. HLA class I and class II types, where available, came from metadata supplied by the sample provider rather than from assay-based typing. The repertoires were released in a freely available public database meant as a resource for research on the immune response to SARS-CoV-2. General findings and caveats noted by the study authors: How much clinical and demographic metadata was included differed by source and by participant, and the metadata was provided uncurated.

Counted from cysteine to phenylalanine, this CDR3 has 14 amino acids. Here the CDR3 DNA is all that survives: 42 bases in frame from base 1. Sequences MNHEY (CDR1) and SVGAGI (CDR2) are obtained from the germline V gene. V gives up 0 bases and J gives up 6 bases, and the segment between their germline ends measures 10 bases. The source is a woman in her twenties or thirties who had recovered from COVID-19. The sample consisted of PBMCs or T cells enriched from blood (not recorded which). The chain was built from TRBV6-5 and TRBJ2-3, with the D gene not clear enough to name. The CDR3 reads CASSYSILADTQYF. The base sequence is TGTGCCAGCAGTTACTCGATATTGGCTGATACGCAGTATTTT.